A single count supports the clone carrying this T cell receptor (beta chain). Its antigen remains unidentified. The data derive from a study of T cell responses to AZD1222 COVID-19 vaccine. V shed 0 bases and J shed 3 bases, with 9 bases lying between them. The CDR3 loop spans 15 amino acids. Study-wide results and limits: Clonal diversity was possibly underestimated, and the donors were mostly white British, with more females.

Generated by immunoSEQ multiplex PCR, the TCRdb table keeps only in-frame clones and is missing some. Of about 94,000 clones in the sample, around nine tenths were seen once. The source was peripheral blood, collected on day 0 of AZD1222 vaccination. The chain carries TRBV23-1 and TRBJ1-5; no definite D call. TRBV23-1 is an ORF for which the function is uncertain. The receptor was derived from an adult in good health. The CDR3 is CASSQSRHLNQPQHF. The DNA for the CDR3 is TGCGCCAGCAGTCAATCGAGACACCTCAATCAGCCCCAGCATTTT.